Following are 27 T cell receptor beta chains from one sample sequenced in a study of blood T cell repertoires in COVID-19. Generated by immunoSEQ multiplex PCR, the TCRdb table keeps only in-frame clones and is missing some. This sample has more than 300,000 clones, with roughly four fifths found just once. Specimen: PBMCs or T cells enriched from blood (not recorded which). These receptors came from a woman aged 45-65 years who had recovered from COVID-19.

Only a few counts were recorded for this clone. The chain combines TRBV4-1 with TRBJ1-3; a possible D gene is TRBD1 (6 bases). In germline, CDR1 is MGHRA, CDR2 YSYEKL. Trimming took 2 bases from V and 8 from J, leaving 16 bases between them. This CDR3 region has 15 residues. CDR3 in amino acids: CASSQIQGVVDTIYF. The CDR3 DNA reads TGCGCCAGCAGCCAAATACAGGGTGTTGTGGACACCATATATTTT.

This chain joins TRBV6-5 and TRBJ2-7, with D possibly TRBD2 on 7 matching bases. The V and J ends lost 7 bases and 4 bases respectively, with 20 bases between them. The length of the CDR3 is 15 residues. Germline CDR1 and CDR2: MNHEY and SVGAGI. The CDR3 DNA reads as TGTGCCAGCAAAGGGGGGGAGCAGGACACATACGAGCAGTACTTC. Encoded protein: CASKGGEQDTYEQYF.

V usage is TRBV7-8 and J usage is TRBJ2-3; no clear D gene. Germline lookup yields CDR1 SGHVS and CDR2 FQNEAQ. The CDR3 is made up of 15 amino acids. V gave up 4 bases and J gave up 4 bases, with 15 bases separating them. CDR3 in DNA: TGTGCCAGCAGCTCACTTCCCGGGTACCCAGATACGCAGTATTTT. Translating gives CASSSLPGYPDTQYF.

This clone was seen a single time. The J gene is TRBJ1-2, the V gene TRBV5-5; TRBD1 is a possible D gene (6 bases). The CDR3 has 16 residues. The V gene's germline CDR1 is SGHKS and CDR2 YYEKEE (reference sequence). Trimming took 0 bases from V and 0 from J, leaving 12 bases between them. CDR3 protein: CASSLATDSTNYGYTF. The CDR3 bases are TGTGCCAGCAGCTTGGCTACGGACAGTACTAACTATGGCTACACCTTC.

V and J are TRBV5-1 and TRBJ2-7; perhaps TRBD1 as D (6 bases). The CDR3 spans 14 residues. Germline V gene sequence: CDR1 SGHRS, CDR2 YFSETQ. V lost 0 bases to trimming and J lost 5 bases, with 12 bases between them. This chain's CDR3 is CASSLAVGTHEQYF. For the CDR3, the DNA is TGCGCCAGCAGCTTGGCCGTTGGGACACACGAGCAGTACTTC.

The V call is TRBV11-3, the J call TRBJ2-1, with D uncertain. This CDR3 spans 16 amino acids. Germline assignment: CDR1 SGHNT and CDR2 YENEEA. V dropped 0 bases and J dropped 0 bases, with 9 bases sitting between them. The CDR3 is CASSLETRSSYNEQFF. CDR3 DNA: TGTGCCAGCAGCTTAGAGACAAGAAGCTCCTACAATGAGCAGTTCTTC. Based on the CDR3 plus reference TRBV11-3 and TRBJ2-1, the full variable domain is EAGVVQSPRYKIIEKKQPVAFWCNPISGHNTLYWYLQNLGQGPELLIRYENEEAVDDSQLPKDRFSAERLKGVDSTLKIQPAELGDSAVYLCASSLETRSSYNEQFFGPGTRLTVL.

The chain links TRBV6-5 to TRBJ1-1; 7 bases align to TRBD1. Germline V gene sequence: CDR1 MNHEY, CDR2 SVGAGI. The CDR3 extends over 15 amino acids. Trimming cost V 6 bases and J 2 bases; bases outside gene matches: 9. The CDR3 DNA follows: TGTGCCAGCAGAGCCACAGGGGTTGGCAACACTGAAGCTTTCTTT. Residues: CASRATGVGNTEAFF.

V and J are TRBV9 and TRBJ1-5; D remains ambiguous. Germline loops: CDR1 SGDLS, CDR2 YYNGEE. The V and J ends lost 0 bases and 0 bases respectively, with 7 bases between them. The CDR3 spans 15 residues. The CDR3 DNA follows: TGTGCCAGCAGCGTAGGGACTTCTAGCAATCAGCCCCAGCATTTT. Its translation: CASSVGTSSNQPQHF.

This clone was observed a few times. This sequence joins TRBV11-1 and TRBJ2-7; 12 nucleotides align to TRBD1. The junction had 4 bases not matched to a gene; V was cut back by 0 bases and J by 4 bases. Germline lookup yields CDR1 SGHAT and CDR2 FQDESV (reference sequence). The CDR3 totals 16 residues. CDR3 sequence (DNA): TGTGCCAGCAGCTTAGCCGGGACAGGGGGCCCGTACGAGCAGTACTTC. It codes for CASSLAGTGGPYEQYF.

The chain carries TRBV4-3 and TRBJ1-4; 11 bases align to TRBD1. With V trimmed by 1 base and J by 0 bases, 4 bases remained unmatched. Germline V gives CDR1 LGHNA, CDR2 YSLEER. This CDR3 has 18 amino acids. CDR3 in amino acids: CASSQGDRGSATNEKLFF. CDR3 sequence (DNA): TGCGCCAGCAGCCAAGGGGACAGGGGGTCTGCAACTAATGAAAAACTGTTTTTT.

The genes are TRBV4-1 and TRBJ1-1, with TRBD1 matching 7 bases. V lost 2 bases, J lost 0 bases, and 3 bases stayed unmatched. Germline V gene lookup returns CDR1 MGHRA and CDR2 YSYEKL. The CDR3 totals 15 residues. The CDR3 reads CASSQPTGLNTEAFF. The CDR3 region has the DNA TGCGCCAGCAGCCAACCGACAGGGCTGAACACTGAAGCTTTCTTT.

This rearrangement joins TRBV5-8 to TRBJ1-2, with D uncertain. V lost 4 bases and J 0 bases, leaving 13 bases between the germline ends. Germline V lookup: CDR1 SGHTS, CDR2 YDEGEE. The CDR3 is 15 amino acids. DNA for the CDR3: TGTGCCAGCAGCCCGCCGGAGGGAGCTAACTATGGCTACACCTTC. This translates into CASSPPEGANYGYTF.

This clone appeared a few times. The rearrangement joins TRBV19 to TRBJ1-3, with a possible D match to TRBD1 (5 bases). Germline CDR1 reads LNHDA; CDR2 reads SQIVND (reference sequence). The V gene lost 7 bases and the J gene lost 0 bases, with 13 bases spanning the gap. The CDR3 is 15 amino acids. The CDR3: CASTWQGYSGNTIYF. As DNA, the CDR3 is TGTGCCAGTACTTGGCAGGGCTACTCTGGAAACACCATATATTTT.

V gene TRBV7-2 combines with J gene TRBJ1-2; the match to TRBD1 covers 9 bases. V shed 10 bases and J 5 bases; nucleotides not matched to a gene: 8. The CDR3 runs 13 residues. Germline CDR1 reads SGHTA; CDR2 reads FQGNSA. CDR3 loop: CATSDRGRYGYTF. CDR3 DNA sequence: TGTGCCACTTCGGACAGGGGAAGATATGGCTACACCTTC.

V is TRBV7-9 and J is TRBJ1-2; 7 bases align to TRBD1. The germline V gene has CDR1 SEHNR and CDR2 FQNEAQ (reference sequence). The length of the CDR3 is 19 residues. V trimming: 1 base; J trimming: 0 bases; junction bases outside the gene matches: 14. The CDR3 protein is CASSLGSLRGGESNYGYTF. The CDR3 DNA reads as TGTGCCAGCAGCTTAGGGAGCCTTAGAGGGGGCGAATCTAACTATGGCTACACCTTC.

This clone was detected only a few times. This chain joins TRBV15 and TRBJ1-1; D not certain. This CDR3 comprises 12 residues. Trimming shortened V by 2 bases and J by 7 bases, and 8 bases separated the two germline ends. The germline CDR1 and CDR2 sequences are LNHNV and YYDKDF (reference sequence). CDR3 residues: CATSRPEGEAFF. Here the CDR3 DNA reads TGTGCCACCAGCAGACCCGAGGGTGAAGCTTTCTTT.

V and J are TRBV2 and TRBJ2-2, with 7 positions matching TRBD1. Germline V gives CDR1 SNHLY, CDR2 FYNNEI. V shed 2 bases and J 4 bases; nucleotides not matched to a gene: 7. The length of the CDR3 is 16 residues. The CDR3 region has the DNA TGTGCCAGCAGTGAATTGGGGACAGAGTCCACCGGGGAGCTGTTTTTT. It translates to CASSELGTESTGELFF.

This clone was counted a single time. The CDR3 bases are TGTGCCACCAGTCCGAGTGCATCTTACACTGAAGCTTTCTTT. Translation gives CATSPSASYTEAFF. The chain carries TRBV15 and TRBJ1-1; D not resolved. This CDR3 spans 14 amino acids. Trimming took 6 bases from V and 3 from J, leaving 14 bases between them. Germline V gives CDR1 LNHNV, CDR2 YYDKDF (reference sequence). Full variable domain (missing parts from reference TRBV15 and TRBJ1-1): DAMVIQNPRYQVTQFGKPVTLSCSQTLNHNVMYWYQQKSSQAPKLLFHYYDKDFNNEADTPDNFQSRRPNTSFCFLDIRSPGLGDTAMYLCATSPSASYTEAFFGQGTRLTVV.

The rearrangement links TRBV5-1 to TRBJ1-1; TRBD1 agrees at 9 bases. J gave up 4 bases and V 4 bases, and 14 bases lay outside the gene matches. The germline gives CDR1 SGHRS, CDR2 YFSETQ. The CDR3 has 17 residues. The CDR3, as DNA: TGCGCCAGCAGCCGGATTCCCTGGACAGGGGAGGGCACTGAAGCTTTCTTT. Translating it yields CASSRIPWTGEGTEAFF.

The rearrangement uses TRBV4-1 and TRBJ1-4; D is undetermined. The germline V gene encodes CDR1 MGHRA and CDR2 YSYEKL. Trimming removed 0 bases from V and 3 bases from J, with 8 bases in between. The CDR3 is made up of 15 amino acids. The CDR3 DNA reads TGCGCCAGCAGCCAAGAGGCAGCGCCTAATGAAAAACTGTTTTTT. This translates into CASSQEAAPNEKLFF.

The chain couples TRBV7-9 to TRBJ1-2; tentative D call: TRBD1 (5 bases). The CDR3 has 13 amino acids. Looked up from germline, CDR1 is SEHNR and CDR2 is FQNEAQ (reference sequence). Trimming stripped 5 bases from V and 8 bases from J, with 15 bases between. CDR3 nucleotide sequence: TGTGCCAGCAGCCGACGTGGAGGGGAAGGCTACACCTTC. Translated: CASSRRGGEGYTF.

V and J are TRBV10-3 and TRBJ2-1; D unclear. Between the trimmed V and J ends, which lost 3 bases and 0 bases, there was a span of 6 bases. This CDR3 is built from 14 residues. Germline-derived CDR1 and CDR2 are ENHRY and SYGVKD. CDR3 nucleotide sequence: TGTGCCATCAGTGATACGGGCTCCTACAATGAGCAGTTCTTC. Amino acids: CAISDTGSYNEQFF.

The chain recombines TRBV2 with TRBJ1-5; TRBD1 aligns across 10 bases. CDR3 size: 15 residues. Trimming took 8 bases from V and 7 from J; bases not matched to a gene: 11. Germline V CDR1 and CDR2: SNHLY, FYNNEI. The CDR3 loop reads CASDRGPGDYQPQHF. The CDR3 bases are TGTGCCAGCGACAGGGGGCCGGGGGACTACCAGCCCCAGCATTTT.

This chain connects TRBV9 to TRBJ2-1; 9 bases map to TRBD2. This CDR3 spans 15 amino acids. Looked up from germline, CDR1 is SGDLS and CDR2 is YYNGEE. V dropped 3 bases and J dropped 7; count of bases not matched to a gene: 8. The CDR3 coding sequence is TGTGCCAGCAGCGGAAGCGGGAGGAGGGGTAATGAGCAGTTCTTC. This sequence encodes CASSGSGRRGNEQFF.

This chain connects TRBV5-1 to TRBJ2-5; TRBD1 aligns across 10 bases. Trimming cost V 5 bases and J 4 bases; bases outside gene matches: 8. The CDR3 contains 15 residues. CDR1 is SGHRS, CDR2 YFSETQ, per germline. CDR3 loop: CASRPGTGVPETQYF. The DNA for the CDR3 is TGCGCCAGCAGGCCCGGGACAGGGGTCCCAGAGACCCAGTACTTC.

V usage is TRBV7-9 and J usage is TRBJ2-2, with D possibly matching TRBD2 (5 bases). With 3 bases removed from V and 0 bases from J, the gap between germline ends came to 14 bases. There are 17 residues in the CDR3. Germline CDR1 and CDR2: SEHNR and FQNEAQ (reference sequence). The DNA of the CDR3 is TGTGCCAGCAGCTTGCCCGGCGGGTCGACGAACACCGGGGAGCTGTTTTTT. Translation gives CASSLPGGSTNTGELFF.

Note on this clone: This specimen includes other DNA sequences encoding the same CDR3. The gene calls are TRBV7-3 and TRBJ1-1, with D possibly TRBD1 on 5 matching bases. The CDR3 loop spans 13 amino acids. The V end lost 0 bases, the J end lost 8 bases, and 10 bases lay between the germline ends. Per germline, CDR1 SGHTA and CDR2 FQGTGA. The CDR3 DNA follows: TGTGCCAGCAGCTTAACCCCCGGGGGAGAAGCTTTCTTT. It translates to CASSLTPGGEAFF.